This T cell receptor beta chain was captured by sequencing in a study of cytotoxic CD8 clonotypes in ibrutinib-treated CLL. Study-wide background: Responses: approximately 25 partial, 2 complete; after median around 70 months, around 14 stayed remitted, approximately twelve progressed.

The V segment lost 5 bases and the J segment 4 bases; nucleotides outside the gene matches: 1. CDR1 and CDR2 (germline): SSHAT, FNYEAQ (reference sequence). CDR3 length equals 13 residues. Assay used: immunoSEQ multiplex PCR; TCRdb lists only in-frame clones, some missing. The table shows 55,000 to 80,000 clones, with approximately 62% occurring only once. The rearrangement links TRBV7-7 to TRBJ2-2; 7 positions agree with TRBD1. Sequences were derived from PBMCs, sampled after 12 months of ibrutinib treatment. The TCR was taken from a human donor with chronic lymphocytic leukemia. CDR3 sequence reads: CASSRTGTGELFF. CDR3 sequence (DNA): TGTGCCAGCAGCCGGACAGGCACCGGGGAGCTGTTTTTT. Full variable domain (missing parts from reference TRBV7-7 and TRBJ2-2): GAGVSQSPRYKVTKRGQDVTLRCDPISSHATLYWYQQALGQGPEFLTYFNYEAQPDKSGLPSDRFSAERPEGSISTLTIQRTEQRDSAMYRCASSRTGTGELFFGEGSRLTVL.